The present T cell receptor (beta chain) was sequenced within a study of shared clonotypes between healthy human individuals. CD8 cells regarded as naive lacked CD45RO, were positively chosen for CCR7, and omitted terminally differentiated effector memory CD45RA+ cells. Sequencing used immunoSEQ multiplex PCR; TCRdb keeps in-frame clones, though not all of them. The sample has hundreds of thousands of clones; about 98% are singletons. The V and J ends lost 8 bases and 6 bases respectively, with 11 bases between them. The CDR3 runs to 11 residues. The germline V gene has CDR1 SGHAT and CDR2 FQNNGV. The genes are TRBV11-2 and TRBJ2-7; D remains ambiguous. The sequencing sample was made of naive CD8+ T cells sorted from blood. The TCR originated in a man aged 25-40 years in good health. CDR3 nucleotides: TGTGCCAGCCTCAGAGGTGCCGAGCAGTACTTC. It translates to CASLRGAEQYF.